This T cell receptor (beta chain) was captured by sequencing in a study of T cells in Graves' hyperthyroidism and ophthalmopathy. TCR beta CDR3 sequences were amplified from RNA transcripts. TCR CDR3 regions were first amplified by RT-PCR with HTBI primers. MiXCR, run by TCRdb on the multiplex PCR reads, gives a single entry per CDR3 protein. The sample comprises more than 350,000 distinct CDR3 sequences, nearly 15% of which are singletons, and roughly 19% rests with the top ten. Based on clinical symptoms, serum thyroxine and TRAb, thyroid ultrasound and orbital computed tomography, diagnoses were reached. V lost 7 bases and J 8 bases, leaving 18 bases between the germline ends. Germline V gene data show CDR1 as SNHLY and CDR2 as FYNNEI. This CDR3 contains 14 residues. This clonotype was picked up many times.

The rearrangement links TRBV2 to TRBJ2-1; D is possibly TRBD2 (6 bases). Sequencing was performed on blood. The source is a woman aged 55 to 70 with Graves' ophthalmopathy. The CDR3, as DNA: TGTGCCAGCATGGGGGGAGAGTCGGTCGATGAGCAGTTCTTC. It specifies CASMGGESVDEQFF. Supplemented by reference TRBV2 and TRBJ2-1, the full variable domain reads EPEVTQTPSHQVTQMGQEVILRCVPISNHLYFYWYRQILGQKVEFLVSFYNNEISEKSEIFDDQFSVERPDGSNFTLKIRSTKLEDSAMYFCASMGGESVDEQFFGPGTRLTVL.